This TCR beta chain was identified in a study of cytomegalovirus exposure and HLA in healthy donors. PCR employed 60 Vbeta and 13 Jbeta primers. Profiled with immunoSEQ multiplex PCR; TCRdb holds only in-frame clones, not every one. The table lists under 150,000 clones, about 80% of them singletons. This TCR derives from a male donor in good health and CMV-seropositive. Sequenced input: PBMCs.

The CDR3 bases are TGTGCCAGCAGTTACGGGCAAGTGAACACTGAAGCTTTCTTT. It encodes CASSYGQVNTEAFF. The chain is built from TRBV6-5 and TRBJ1-1; D gene uncertain. Germline CDR1 is MNHEY and CDR2 is SVGAGI. V gave up 2 bases and J gave up 0 bases, with 7 bases separating them. CDR3 length: 14 residues.